Sequencing of this T cell receptor beta chain was carried out in a study of T-cell reconstitution after alpha-beta-depleted transplantation in children. The TCRbeta library incorporated unique molecular identifiers. Via MiXCR, TCRdb re-called the PCR reads, giving one row per CDR3 protein. The sample holds 350,000 to 400,000 distinct CDR3 sequences, roughly 22% seen once. This clonotype has only a few counts. Per the germline V gene, CDR1 is MDHEN and CDR2 is SYDVKM. CDR3 length: 18 amino acids. V trimming: 7 bases; J trimming: 8 bases; junction bases outside the gene matches: 15. This clonotype originated in a human donor who donated a stem cell graft to a child with acute myeloid leukemia. This rearrangement joins TRBV28 to TRBJ2-1; 15 nucleotides line up with TRBD2. The material was PBMCs from the stem cell graft donor, obtained from the stem cell graft. The CDR3 DNA is TGTGCCAGCACTTCCCCCGGGACTAGCGGGAGGCTTGGGGATGAGCAGTTCTTC. It codes for CASTSPGTSGRLGDEQFF.